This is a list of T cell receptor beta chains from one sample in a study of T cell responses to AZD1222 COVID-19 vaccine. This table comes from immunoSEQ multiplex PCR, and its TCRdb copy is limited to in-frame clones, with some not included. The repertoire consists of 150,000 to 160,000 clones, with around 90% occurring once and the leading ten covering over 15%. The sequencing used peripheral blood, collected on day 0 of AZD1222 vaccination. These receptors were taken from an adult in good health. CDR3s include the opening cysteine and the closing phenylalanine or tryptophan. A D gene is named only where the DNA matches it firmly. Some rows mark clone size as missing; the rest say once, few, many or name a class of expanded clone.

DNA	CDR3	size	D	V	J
TGCAGTGCTCCAACCCGAGGCGAGCAGTACTTC	CSAPTRGEQYF	once	NA	TRBV20-1	TRBJ2-7
TGTGCCACCAGCAAAGGACAGCGAAGCTCTAATGAAAAACTGTTTTTT	CATSKGQRSSNEKLFF	NA	NA	TRBV15	TRBJ1-4
TGTGCCAGCTCATCACCCGGGACAGGGACCGGGGAGCTGTTTTTT	CASSSPGTGTGELFF	once	TRBD1	TRBV18	TRBJ2-2
TGTGCCAGCAGCTTGGCAGGGTTGAACACTGAAGCTTTCTTT	CASSLAGLNTEAFF	NA	NA	TRBV11-2	TRBJ1-1
TGTGCCAGCAGCCCCCAGACAGGAAGGGAGCTGTTTTTT	CASSPQTGRELFF	NA	NA	TRBV7-2	TRBJ2-2
TGCAGCGTTAGAAGGATCAGCCACGAGAACACTGAAGCTTTCTTT	CSVRRISHENTEAFF	NA	NA	TRBV29-1	TRBJ1-1
TGTGCCAGCAGCCCATCTTCAGCCTCCTACGAGCAGTACTTC	CASSPSSASYEQYF	NA	NA	TRBV4-2	TRBJ2-7
TGCGCCAGCAGCTTGATTGGTTTGGGACAGGGGTCTACGGCCGGGGAGCTGTTTTTT	CASSLIGLGQGSTAGELFF	NA	TRBD1	TRBV5-1	TRBJ2-2
TGCGCCAGCAGCTCCCGACAGGGGGCCTTCTACGAGCAGTACTTC	CASSSRQGAFYEQYF	NA	TRBD1	TRBV5-1	TRBJ2-7
TGTGCCAGCAGCTTAGCCCCCGGACGCGGCACTGAAGCTTTCTTT	CASSLAPGRGTEAFF	NA	NA	TRBV7-2	TRBJ1-1
TGTGCCAGCAGCGCCCCACAGGGGACGGGTGGCTACACCTTC	CASSAPQGTGGYTF	once	TRBD1	TRBV5-4	TRBJ1-2
TGCGCCAGCAGCCAAGGGGTGGCTAACTATGGCTACACCTTC	CASSQGVANYGYTF	NA	NA	TRBV4-3	TRBJ1-2
TGTGCCAGCAGCCTTGACCGGCTTGAGCAGTACTTC	CASSLDRLEQYF	NA	NA	TRBV5-4	TRBJ2-7
TGTGCTAGCAGCCGGGGCCACAGCGCCTCTGGAAACACCATATATTTT	CASSRGHSASGNTIYF	NA	NA	TRBV7-7	TRBJ1-3
TGTGCCTCCCGAGACGGGACATCGGGCAATCAGCCCCAGCATTTT	CASRDGTSGNQPQHF	NA	NA	TRBV10-3	TRBJ1-5
TGTGCCAGCAGCTTATGGGGGGACGACGACACTGAAGCTTTCTTT	CASSLWGDDDTEAFF	NA	NA	TRBV7-9	TRBJ1-1
TGTGCCTCCCGGGGGTACAATGAGCAGTTCTTC	CASRGYNEQFF	NA	NA	TRBV14	TRBJ2-1
TGTGCTAGTGGTTTGGGACACGGAAACACCATATATTTT	CASGLGHGNTIYF	NA	NA	TRBV12-5	TRBJ1-3
TGTGCCAGCAGTCCCAGGTCTGGTTCTGGGGCCAACGTCCTGACTTTC	CASSPRSGSGANVLTF	NA	NA	TRBV7-2	TRBJ2-6
TGTGCCAGCAGAAGGTCCAGGACAGGGGGAAGTGAGCAGTTCTTC	CASRRSRTGGSEQFF	NA	TRBD1	TRBV7-9	TRBJ2-1
TGTGCCAGCAGTTTAAGGGACCCGAACACTGAAGCTTTCTTT	CASSLRDPNTEAFF	NA	NA	TRBV27	TRBJ1-1
TGTGCTAGTGGGACGGTCAGGGGAGCTGAAGCTTTCTTT	CASGTVRGAEAFF	NA	NA	TRBV12-5	TRBJ1-1
TGTGCCACCAGTGATTCGGACCTCTACGAGCAGTACTTC	CATSDSDLYEQYF	NA	NA	TRBV24-1	TRBJ2-7
TGCGCCAGCAGCTTAAGCACAGATACGCAGTATTTT	CASSLSTDTQYF	NA	NA	TRBV5-1	TRBJ2-3
TGCGCCAGCAGCCCCTGGGGGGAAGCTGGGGCCAACGTCCTGACTTTC	CASSPWGEAGANVLTF	NA	NA	TRBV5-1	TRBJ2-6
TGTGCCAGCAGCGATCCCCCGCGGGGTTCACCCCTCCACTTT	CASSDPPRGSPLHF	NA	NA	TRBV6-5	TRBJ1-6
TGCAGCGTTGAGAAGGACGGGGACACTGAAGCTTTCTTT	CSVEKDGDTEAFF	NA	NA	TRBV29-1	TRBJ1-1
TGTGCCAGCAGTCTTACTAGTGCAAGTACTGATACGCAGTATTTT	CASSLTSASTDTQYF	NA	NA	TRBV2	TRBJ2-3
TGCGCCAGCAGCTTTAGAGGTGATAATGAAAAACTGTTTTTT	CASSFRGDNEKLFF	NA	NA	TRBV5-1	TRBJ1-4
TGTGCCAGCAGCCCTGGACAGGGGAGTCGGAACACTGAAGCTTTCTTT	CASSPGQGSRNTEAFF	NA	TRBD1	TRBV3-1/TRBV3-2	TRBJ1-1
TGTGCCAGCAGTTCCAGGACAGGGTCGGACTATGGCTACACCTTC	CASSSRTGSDYGYTF	NA	TRBD1	TRBV27	TRBJ1-2
TGTGCCAGTAGCCCTTCTCGACAGCCCGTGAATGAAGCTTTCTTT	CASSPSRQPVNEAFF	NA	NA	TRBV19	TRBJ1-1
TGTGCCAGCTCACCACCGAGCCCTAGCGGGACCGGGGAGCTGTTTTTT	CASSPPSPSGTGELFF	NA	TRBD2	TRBV18	TRBJ2-2
TGTGCCAGCAGCTTAGATACGGGTAATCAGCCCCAGCATTTT	CASSLDTGNQPQHF	NA	NA	TRBV11-2	TRBJ1-5
TGTGCCAGCAGCTCCACGCAAGGCCGCGGTGAAAAACTGTTTTTT	CASSSTQGRGEKLFF	NA	NA	TRBV11-2	TRBJ1-4
TGTGCCAGCAGTGAACCATTTACTTACAATGAGCAGTTCTTC	CASSEPFTYNEQFF	NA	NA	TRBV2	TRBJ2-1
TGTGCCAGTAGTAGGGGCCTGTTTTACGAGCAGTACTTC	CASSRGLFYEQYF	NA	NA	TRBV19	TRBJ2-7
TGTGCCTGGAGGAGACTAGCGGGGGGGCTGGAGACCCAGTACTTC	CAWRRLAGGLETQYF	NA	TRBD2	TRBV30	TRBJ2-5
TGTGCCACCAGCAGAGAAGTGATGGTTGATTCACCCCTCCACTTT	CATSREVMVDSPLHF	NA	NA	TRBV15	TRBJ1-6